This T cell receptor (beta chain) was observed in a study of stem cell transplantation in POMP-related autoinflammatory disease. Here immunoSEQ multiplex PCR was the method, and the copy in TCRdb shows in-frame clones only, minus some. The top ten hold about 0.7% of the sample, which has approximately 65,000 clones, approximately 91% seen once. Turning to this clone: What it recognizes is unknown.

Trimming shortened V by 7 bases and J by 1 base, and 25 bases separated the two germline ends. From germline, CDR1 is LNHDA and CDR2 SQIVND (reference sequence). The CDR3 is 18 residues long. Study-level points and caveats: In PRAID patients, the number of distinct TRB V-J gene pairings was restricted.

The source is a human patient with POMP-related autoinflammation and immune dysregulation (PRAID). Some T cells here may be from the graft donor. V gene TRBV19 combines with J gene TRBJ1-1; perhaps TRBD1 as D (6 bases). The input for sequencing was CD4+ T cells from PBMCs, taken after stem cell transplantation. CDR3 amino acids: CASIPRTETSQSNTEAFF. CDR3 nucleotide sequence: TGTGCCAGTATCCCAAGGACAGAGACGAGCCAATCGAACACTGAAGCTTTCTTT.